The source of this T cell receptor (beta chain) is a study of molecular identifiers for immune sequencing clone quantification (dated by TCRdb to 2017 to 2018). Notes on the research overall: For a replicate experiment, the RNA from either 20,000 or 100,000 naive CD8 T cells was divided into five aliquots, and four of those aliquots went on to sequencing. This methods study benchmarked molecular-identifier clustering-based TCR repertoire sequencing (MIDCIRS) and TCR RNA copy counting, using CD8 T cells to do so.

From its cysteine to its phenylalanine, the CDR3 spans 15 amino acids. Here the CDR3 DNA is all that survives: 45 bases in frame from base 1. The germline V gene provides CDR1 MNHEY and CDR2 SVGAGI. At the junction V is shortened by 0 bases and J by 9 bases, with 18 bases in between. The study at large found these results: When barcode sub-clustering was left out, chimeric consensus sequences inflated TCR diversity, with chimeras reaching as high as 47%. Modeling gave around 2.7 recovered TCR RNA copies per cell versus about 10 by digital PCR, implying roughly 30% capture efficiency. A single cell's worth of spiked-in Jurkat TCR RNA was reported detectable even among under 1.1 million naive CD8 T cells. The naive libraries included spiked-in Jurkat TCR RNA (roughly nine copies' worth), and this Jurkat TCR RNA is not part of the donor repertoire. Identical TCR molecules sharing a barcode could cause highly expanded clone sizes to be underestimated. In CMV-specific effector cells, clones with more than 20 RNA copies contained over 98% of molecules, whereas in naive cells such clones contained under 1% of molecules.

A remark on this clonotype: Its antigen is currently not known. There are no base qualities to consult, and no much larger clone falls within one base.

The library was obtained by PCR. TCRdb names NextSeq 500 as the instrument used. Bulk TCR libraries were generated as previously described, with the TCR primers listed in Table S5 used. Total RNA was purified with the Qiagen AllPrep DNA/RNA kit. Before analysis, reads from multiple sequencing runs of the same library were pooled. The authors processed their data as follows. Reads were retained only if their TCR constant sequence matched exactly, and those retained reads were trimmed to 150 nt and grouped according to their 12-nt molecular barcodes. Within each barcode group, reads were sub-clustered at a 15% Levenshtein threshold, and quality-weighted consensus sequences were built per RNA molecule. Non-functional sequences were filtered out, along with any lower-count sequence sitting one edit away from another sequence. Based on a fit of two negative binomial distributions, barcode sub-clusters having less than 20% of the maximum read count were discarded. TCRdb trimmed public reads at Q25 via fastp, called clones via MiXCR and kept in-frame beta chains. Under each unique CDR3 protein, matching rows form one entry showing the most common genes and DNA. The V and J calls here are based on TCRdb, not the publication. The sample contains about 320,000 distinct CDR3 sequences, about 22% of them found a single time. Of the sample, 0.65% to 0.95% is held by the ten largest clones.

Libraries of naive CD8 T cells were built from anywhere between about 18,000 and 1,000,000 sorted cells, with 10%, 30% or 50% of the purified RNA used. On a BD FACSAria II, naive CD8 T cells were FACS-sorted as CD8+CD4-CCR7+CD45RA+ and collected into RLT Plus buffer. To test detection sensitivity, Jurkat RNA equivalent to ten TCR copies was spiked into samples of about 19,000-1,000,000 naive CD8 T cells. CD8 T cells were enriched with RosetteSep CD8+ T Cell Enrichment Cocktail and Ficoll-Paque, followed by ACK red cell lysis. The sequence was obtained from a human donor in good health. Some libraries in this study had Jurkat cell RNA spiked in. The sequencing sample was made of naive CD8+ T cells from blood, with Jurkat cell RNA spiked in. In light of the paper, this sample's cell subset or site label describes: FACS-sorted CD8+CD4-CCR7+CD45RA+ naive T cells. Recombination linked TRBV6-5 to TRBJ2-7; the D gene assignment is ambiguous. CDR3 region: CASSYSPARAPAQYF. The DNA sequence follows: TGTGCCAGCAGTTACTCGCCGGCCCGGGCCCCCGCGCAGTACTTC.